The next 29 T cell receptor beta chains were all read from a single sample in a study of shared clonotypes between healthy human individuals. Assay used: immunoSEQ multiplex PCR; TCRdb lists only in-frame clones, some missing. This sample has 2 million to 2.5 million clones; almost 96% occur once, and the top ten carry around 0.13%. The sequenced sample was naive CD4+ T cells sorted from blood. The subset was: CD45RA+ positively selected. The receptors stem from a man between 18 and 35 years old in good health.

J is TRBJ1-3 and V is TRBV5-6; D call uncertain. There are 15 residues in the CDR3. Trimming cost V 2 bases and J 0 bases, with 9 bases left between them. The germline gives CDR1 SGHDT, CDR2 YYEEEE. CDR3 in DNA: TGTGCCAGCAGCTTAGAGCGGGTCTCTGGAAACACCATATATTTT. It is translated as CASSLERVSGNTIYF.

The chain joins TRBV6-4 to TRBJ2-2; D is uncertain. The germline V gene has CDR1 MRHNA and CDR2 SNTAGT. Trimming took off 3 bases at V and 10 bases at J, with 0 bases between the two ends. CDR3 length equals 9 residues. For the CDR3, the DNA is TGTGCCAGCAGTGAGGAGCTGTTTTTT. This translates into CASSEELFF.

The V call is TRBV19, the J call TRBJ1-2, with a possible D match to TRBD1 (5 bases). The CDR3 covers 15 residues. Per the germline V gene, CDR1 is LNHDA and CDR2 is SQIVND (reference sequence). Trimming stripped 6 bases from V and 4 bases from J, with 18 bases between. The CDR3 loop is CASRFPGRETYGYTF. The CDR3 DNA sequence: TGTGCCAGTAGGTTTCCGGGACGGGAGACCTATGGCTACACCTTC.

The rearrangement joins TRBV6-1 to TRBJ2-6; D remains unclear. Trimming pared 8 bases from V and 10 bases from J, leaving 15 bases between. Germline CDR1 is MNHNS and CDR2 is SASEGT. This CDR3 comprises 13 residues. The chain's CDR3 is CASLNNIMNVLTF. CDR3 sequence (DNA): TGTGCCAGCCTGAACAACATAATGAACGTCCTGACTTTC.

The rearrangement joins TRBV2 to TRBJ1-5; D is undetermined. Trimming shortened V by 6 bases and J by 8 bases, and 14 bases separated the two germline ends. The CDR3 totals 13 residues. Germline loops: CDR1 SNHLY, CDR2 FYNNEI. The CDR3 region is CASSDELREPQHF. In nucleotides, the CDR3 is TGTGCCAGCAGCGACGAGCTAAGGGAGCCCCAGCATTTT.

J is TRBJ1-1 and V is TRBV6-6, with 7 bases matching TRBD1. V gave up 6 bases and J gave up 1 base; unmatched junction bases: 8. Germline V CDR1 and CDR2: MNHNY, SVGAGI (reference sequence). The CDR3 runs to 15 residues. CDR3 sequence (DNA): TGTGCCAGCAGACCCTTGACAGGGCCGAACACTGAAGCTTTCTTT. Translating gives CASRPLTGPNTEAFF.

J is TRBJ1-1 and V is TRBV4-3; no clear D. CDR3 length: 15 amino acids. Germline values: CDR1 LGHNA, CDR2 YSLEER. V was shortened by 4 bases and J by 1 base, with 13 bases between the two germline ends. CDR3 protein: CASSPQSLGNTEAFF. The DNA of the CDR3 is TGCGCCAGCAGCCCCCAGTCTTTAGGGAACACTGAAGCTTTCTTT.

V usage is TRBV5-1 and J usage is TRBJ2-5; 7 positions match TRBD1. CDR1 is SGHRS, CDR2 YFSETQ, per germline. J lost 2 bases, V lost 4 bases, and 8 bases had no gene match. The CDR3 covers 15 residues. Written as DNA, the CDR3 is TGCGCCAGCAGCCCCTCCTTGGACAGGCAAGAGACCCAGTACTTC. It specifies CASSPSLDRQETQYF.

The chain combines TRBV4-1 with TRBJ2-5; the D gene could be TRBD1 or TRBD2 (5 bases each). V lost 8 bases and J 0 bases, leaving 10 bases between the germline ends. Germline assignment: CDR1 MGHRA and CDR2 YSYEKL. This CDR3 has 13 residues. The CDR3 DNA reads TGCGCCAGCGGGAGACAGTACCAAGAGACCCAGTACTTC. Translation gives CASGRQYQETQYF.

This chain joins TRBV10-3 and TRBJ1-2; TRBD1 agrees at 8 bases. The CDR3 has 15 residues. Unmatched junction bases numbered 4, after V lost 0 bases and J lost 4 bases. Germline V CDR1 and CDR2: ENHRY, SYGVKD. In DNA form, the CDR3 reads TGTGCCATCAGTGAGTCGGACAGGGTCCGCTATGGCTACACCTTC. It yields the protein CAISESDRVRYGYTF.

V gene TRBV11-3 combines with J gene TRBJ2-1, with TRBD1 as a possible D gene (6 bases). With 2 bases removed from V and 7 bases from J, the gap between germline ends came to 15 bases. The CDR3 contains 15 residues. Germline CDR1 and CDR2: SGHNT and YENEEA. The CDR3 loop is CASSLPGHPRNEQFF. CDR3 nucleotide sequence: TGTGCCAGCAGCTTACCGGGACATCCTCGGAATGAGCAGTTCTTC.

This clone has only one observation. The chain is built from TRBV10-3 and TRBJ2-2, with D tentatively TRBD2 (6 bases). V lost 5 bases and J 1 base, leaving 8 bases between the germline ends. This CDR3 contains 14 residues. CDR1 and CDR2 (germline): ENHRY, SYGVKD. This CDR3 is CAISLGGNTGELFF. CDR3 in DNA: TGTGCCATCAGTTTGGGGGGGAACACCGGGGAGCTGTTTTTT.

The chain has TRBV5-1 and TRBJ2-4, with D perhaps TRBD1 (5 bases). The V gene's germline CDR1 is SGHRS and CDR2 YFSETQ. V lost 0 bases to trimming and J lost 0 bases, with 13 bases between them. The CDR3 is 17 residues long. This CDR3 reads CASSLGSTDLAKNIQYF. The DNA of the CDR3 is TGCGCCAGCAGCTTGGGGTCGACAGACCTAGCCAAAAACATTCAGTACTTC.

The CDR3 DNA reads TGCACCAGCAGCCAAGATATTGAAGGGGAAGGGCATCAGCCCCAGCATTTT. Its protein product is CTSSQDIEGEGHQPQHF. V gene TRBV1 combines with J gene TRBJ1-5; TRBD1, the table's D call, lacks a check against the DNA. TRBV1 is recorded as a pseudogene. The CDR3 is 17 residues long.

This chain uses TRBV5-1 with TRBJ2-7; D is possibly TRBD1 (6 bases). Germline CDR1 reads SGHRS; CDR2 reads YFSETQ. Trimming stripped 0 bases from V and 7 bases from J, with 11 bases between. This CDR3 contains 13 residues. CDR3: CASSLGTVLEQYF. DNA for the CDR3: TGCGCCAGCAGCTTGGGGACAGTTCTTGAGCAGTACTTC. Variable domain in full (rest from reference TRBV5-1 and TRBJ2-7): KAGVTQTPRYLIKTRGQQVTLSCSPISGHRSVSWYQQTPGQGLQFLFEYFSETQRNKGNFPGRFSGRQFSNSRSEMNVSTLELGDSALYLCASSLGTVLEQYFGPGTRLTVT.

This chain links TRBV25-1 with TRBJ2-1, with 9 bases identical to TRBD2. The CDR3 runs 15 residues. V lost 5 bases to trimming and J lost 5 bases; unmatched junction nucleotides: 7. In germline, CDR1 is MGHDK, CDR2 SYGVNS. The CDR3 region is CASSQSGRSDNEQFF. Here the CDR3 DNA reads TGTGCCAGCAGTCAAAGCGGGAGGTCAGACAATGAGCAGTTCTTC.

The chain joins TRBV15 to TRBJ1-6, with a weak D call TRBD1 (5 bases). Germline CDR1 LNHNV, CDR2 YYDKDF (reference sequence). The CDR3 covers 16 residues. V shed 8 bases and J shed 0 bases, with 14 bases lying between them. CDR3 bases: TGTGCCACCCTCTGGAGGGGAGGCTCCTATAATTCACCCCTCCACTTT. Translating gives CATLWRGGSYNSPLHF.

The chain links TRBV7-2 to TRBJ2-1, with TRBD2 identical over 11 bases. The germline CDR1 and CDR2 sequences are SGHTA and FQGNSA. With V trimmed by 6 bases and J by 6 bases, 10 bases remained unmatched. There are 16 residues in the CDR3. CDR3 residues: CASSLAPTSGSNEQFF. The CDR3 nucleotides read TGTGCCAGCAGTCTAGCCCCCACTAGCGGGAGCAATGAGCAGTTCTTC.

There are a few counts of this clone. The chain links TRBV20-1 to TRBJ1-1; D call uncertain. CDR1 and CDR2 from the germline V gene are DFQATT and SNEGSKA (reference sequence). The CDR3 spans 11 residues. Trimming took off 4 bases at V and 10 bases at J, with 13 bases between the two ends. The DNA of the CDR3 is TGCAGTGCTACAACGTCACTAGGAGCTTTCTTT. Translating gives CSATTSLGAFF.

The CDR3 nucleotides are TGTGCCATCCACGACAGGGGGCTCCCCGCAGATACGCAGTATTTT. Its protein is CAIHDRGLPADTQYF. The chain carries TRBV10-3 and TRBJ2-3; TRBD1 matches at 10 bases. The CDR3 is made up of 15 amino acids. With 8 bases clipped from V and 4 bases from J, the junction kept 9 bases outside the gene matches. Germline CDR1 is ENHRY and CDR2 is SYGVKD.

The chain employs TRBV5-4 and TRBJ2-7; TRBD1 matches at 7 bases. Trimming took 5 bases from V and 6 from J; bases not matched to a gene: 8. Germline lookup yields CDR1 SGHNT and CDR2 YYREEE (reference sequence). The CDR3 consists of 13 residues. DNA of the CDR3: TGTGCCAGCAGGATAATCGGGACAGCCGAGCAGTACTTC. Its translation is CASRIIGTAEQYF.

The chain combines TRBV7-9 with TRBJ2-1; 13 positions agree with TRBD2. V lost 3 bases and J lost 3; bases outside the gene matches: 11. Looked up from germline, CDR1 is SEHNR and CDR2 is FQNEAQ (reference sequence). The CDR3 has 19 residues. The CDR3 protein is CASSFGTSGTLESYNEQFF. The DNA of the CDR3 is TGTGCCAGCAGCTTCGGGACTAGCGGGACCCTGGAAAGCTACAATGAGCAGTTCTTC. The full variable domain, with the rest looked up from reference TRBV7-9 and TRBJ2-1, is DTGVSQNPRHKITKRGQNVTFRCDPISEHNRLYWYRQTLGQGPEFLTYFQNEAQLEKSRLLSDRFSAERPKGSFSTLEIQRTEQGDSAMYLCASSFGTSGTLESYNEQFFGPGTRLTVL.

This chain connects TRBV10-2 to TRBJ2-7; D remains unclear. The V and J ends lost 5 bases and 7 bases respectively, with 12 bases between them. Germline lookup yields CDR1 WSHSY and CDR2 SAAADI. The CDR3 extends over 12 amino acids. CDR3 sequence reads: CASSSPFREQYF. The CDR3, as DNA: TGCGCCAGCAGTTCCCCCTTTCGGGAGCAGTACTTC.

Only one count was recorded for this clone. Other nucleotide sequences in the sample specify the same CDR3. This chain connects TRBV28 to TRBJ1-4; D is undetermined. V lost 10 bases, J lost 0 bases, and 12 bases lay in between. The CDR3 spans 14 residues. Germline assignment: CDR1 MDHEN and CDR2 SYDVKM. CDR3 in DNA: TGTGCCACCCAAGTGTCTGCAACTAATGAAAAACTGTTTTTT. Protein product: CATQVSATNEKLFF.

The chain uses TRBV6-5 and TRBJ1-2; D is ambiguous. V lost 7 bases and J 0 bases, leaving 12 bases between the germline ends. The CDR3 contains 14 residues. Germline loops: CDR1 MNHEY, CDR2 SVGAGI. CDR3 in DNA: TGTGCCAGCAATCCCGGGAGTGCTAACTATGGCTACACCTTC. Its translation is CASNPGSANYGYTF.

As to this clone: Other DNA variants within this sample encode the same CDR3. The chain links TRBV7-2 to TRBJ2-7, with 8 nucleotides matching TRBD1. The CDR3 contains 16 residues. V shed 1 base, J shed 4 bases, and the junction held 9 bases outside the gene matches. The V gene's germline CDR1 is SGHTA and CDR2 FQGNSA. This chain's CDR3 is CASSLVAGQGAYEQYF. The CDR3 nucleotides read TGTGCCAGCAGCTTAGTCGCGGGGCAGGGGGCTTACGAGCAGTACTTC.

The chain combines TRBV28 with TRBJ1-5, with TRBD1 matching 8 bases. Germline V lookup: CDR1 MDHEN, CDR2 SYDVKM. The CDR3 length is 17 residues. V dropped 5 bases and J dropped 6; count of bases not matched to a gene: 15. The CDR3 sequence is CASSPRRQGTGSQPQHF. The CDR3 coding sequence is TGTGCCAGCAGTCCCCGGCGACAGGGGACAGGAAGTCAGCCCCAGCATTTT.

V and J are TRBV11-2 and TRBJ2-4, with a tentative D call TRBD2 (6 bases). CDR1 is SGHAT, CDR2 FQNNGV, per germline. The CDR3 totals 15 residues. V lost 1 base and J lost 5, with 12 bases in between. The CDR3 coding sequence is TGTGCCAGCAGCTTAGGTGGGAGGCGCCAAAACATTCAGTACTTC. Translating it yields CASSLGGRRQNIQYF.

V gene TRBV9 combines with J gene TRBJ2-3; D is undetermined. This CDR3 spans 15 amino acids. Germline V gene sequence: CDR1 SGDLS, CDR2 YYNGEE. V lost 4 bases, J lost 0 bases, and 12 bases lay in between. In DNA form, the CDR3 reads TGTGCCAGCAGCAAAAGTGGGCCAAGCACAGATACGCAGTATTTT. Translation: CASSKSGPSTDTQYF.